These 19 T cell receptor beta chains share one sample of origin, sequenced in a study of T cell responses to AZD1222 COVID-19 vaccine. Assay: immunoSEQ multiplex PCR; the TCRdb copy retains only in-frame clones and omits some. The data show fewer than 150,000 clones, with around 84% seen just once and about 16% held by the top ten. This specimen consisted of peripheral blood, obtained 28 days after the second AZD1222 dose. These receptors were taken from an adult who received the AZD1222 COVID-19 vaccine.

This sequence joins TRBV5-1 and TRBJ2-5, with 8 bases matching TRBD2. This CDR3 is 15 amino acids long. The V gene end was trimmed by 1 base and the J gene end by 1 base; junction bases not matched to a gene: 3. The V gene's germline CDR1 is SGHRS and CDR2 YFSETQ. CDR3: CASSLTSGAQETQYF. In nucleotides, the CDR3 is TGCGCCAGCAGCTTGACTAGCGGAGCCCAAGAGACCCAGTACTTC.

The CDR3 DNA is TGCGCCAGCAGCCATCCGCAGAGGGGCGCGGGCTCACCCCTCCACTTT. Its protein is CASSHPQRGAGSPLHF. This rearrangement joins TRBV4-1 to TRBJ1-6; D may be TRBD1 (5 bases). Germline V CDR1 and CDR2: MGHRA, YSYEKL. Trimming stripped 3 bases from V and 10 bases from J, with 19 bases between. The CDR3 totals 16 residues.

The chain has TRBV6-5 and TRBJ1-4, with D hard to call. The CDR3 consists of 13 residues. The germline gives CDR1 MNHEY, CDR2 SVGAGI. V gave up 8 bases and J gave up 4 bases, with 11 bases separating them. This CDR3 reads CASARDLNEKLFF. The CDR3, as DNA: TGTGCCAGCGCCCGAGACCTTAATGAAAAACTGTTTTTT.

This clone was picked up one time. The chain combines TRBV5-1 with TRBJ1-1; 8 bases match TRBD1. Unmatched junction bases numbered 1, after V lost 2 bases and J lost 1 base. The CDR3 is 14 amino acids. Per the germline V gene, CDR1 is SGHRS and CDR2 is YFSETQ. CDR3 in DNA: TGCGCCAGCAGCTTTGGGACAGGGAACACTGAAGCTTTCTTT. Translation: CASSFGTGNTEAFF.

This clone was counted once. V usage is TRBV7-2 and J usage is TRBJ1-2; D is unclear. V lost 4 bases to trimming and J lost 6 bases, with 18 bases between them. Germline V lookup: CDR1 SGHTA, CDR2 FQGNSA. The CDR3 has 15 amino acids. The CDR3 loop is CASSSPPANFNGYTF. The CDR3 nucleotides are TGTGCCAGCAGCTCCCCCCCTGCGAACTTCAATGGCTACACCTTC. Together with reference TRBV7-2 and TRBJ1-2, the CDR3 gives the full variable domain: GAGVSQSPSNKVTEKGKDVELRCDPISGHTALYWYRQSLGQGLEFLIYFQGNSAPDKSGLPSDRFSAERTGGSVSTLTIQRTQQEDSAVYLCASSSPPANFNGYTFGSGTRLTVV.

The chain joins TRBV27 to TRBJ1-5; possibly TRBD1 for D (5 bases). Trimming removed 5 bases from V and 3 bases from J, with 11 bases in between. Germline CDR1 MNHEY, CDR2 SMNVEV (reference sequence). The CDR3 is made up of 14 amino acids. The CDR3 reads CASSTDSYNQPQHF. CDR3 DNA sequence: TGTGCCAGCAGTACCGACAGTTACAATCAGCCCCAGCATTTT.

V usage is TRBV5-1 and J usage is TRBJ1-3; possibly TRBD1 for D (6 bases). The CDR3 runs to 18 residues. CDR1 and CDR2 from the germline V gene are SGHRS and YFSETQ. V lost 4 bases and J 1 base, leaving 21 bases between the germline ends. The CDR3 loop is CASSARTGHVISGNTIYF. DNA for the CDR3: TGCGCCAGCAGCGCGCGGACGGGACACGTTATTTCTGGAAACACCATATATTTT.

The chain uses TRBV7-9 and TRBJ2-3; D gene uncertain. V lost 8 bases and J 7 bases, leaving 19 bases between the germline ends. The V gene's germline CDR1 is SEHNR and CDR2 FQNEAQ (reference sequence). The CDR3 runs to 14 residues. The CDR3 region is CASQWWATRNTQYF. The DNA of the CDR3 is TGTGCCAGCCAATGGTGGGCAACTCGGAATACGCAGTATTTT.

The chain couples TRBV4-1 to TRBJ2-1; 8 nucleotides line up with TRBD2. Germline V gives CDR1 MGHRA, CDR2 YSYEKL. The CDR3 is 15 residues long. With 4 bases clipped from V and 1 base from J, the junction kept 3 bases outside the gene matches. The CDR3 loop is CASSPGLGSYNEQFF. CDR3 sequence (DNA): TGCGCCAGCAGCCCGGGACTAGGGTCCTACAATGAGCAGTTCTTC.

This clone was observed a handful of times. The chain recombines TRBV3-1 (or the pseudogene TRBV3-2) with TRBJ2-2, with D unclear. Germline lookup yields CDR1 LGHDT and CDR2 YNNKEL (reference sequence). With 6 bases removed from V and 4 bases from J, the gap between germline ends came to 12 bases. The CDR3 is made up of 14 amino acids. The CDR3 nucleotides are TGTGCCAGCAGAGACAATCTAGGCACCGGGGAGCTGTTTTTT. The encoded protein is CASRDNLGTGELFF.

The V gene is TRBV9, the J gene TRBJ2-1; no clear D gene. The V end was cut by 0 bases, the J end by 7 bases, with 5 bases between. Per the germline V gene, CDR1 is SGDLS and CDR2 is YYNGEE. CDR3 length equals 12 residues. Here the CDR3 DNA reads TGTGCCAGCAGCGTAGGCTGGAATGAGCAGTTCTTC. It codes for CASSVGWNEQFF.

The genes are TRBV13 and TRBJ1-6, with TRBD1 as a possible D gene (5 bases). Trimming took 5 bases from V and 5 from J, leaving 16 bases between them. Germline CDR1 is PRHDT and CDR2 is FYEKMQ (reference sequence). The CDR3 consists of 16 residues. The CDR3 region is CASSKRRGRDNSPLHF. As DNA, the CDR3 is TGTGCCAGCAGCAAAAGGCGCGGCAGGGATAATTCACCCCTCCACTTT. The whole variable domain, filled in from reference TRBV13 and TRBJ1-6, reads AAGVIQSPRHLIKEKRETATLKCYPIPRHDTVYWYQQGPGQDPQFLISFYEKMQSDKGSIPDRFSAQQFSDYHSELNMSSLELGDSALYFCASSKRRGRDNSPLHFGNGTRLTVT.

This clone was detected only once. CDR3 residues: CASSAGFADAYEQYF. CDR3 DNA sequence: TGTGCCAGCAGCGCCGGTTTTGCAGACGCCTACGAGCAGTACTTC. The chain links TRBV5-4 to TRBJ2-7; no firm D call. The CDR3 runs to 15 residues. The V and J ends lost 4 bases and 2 bases respectively, with 16 bases between them. Germline V gene lookup returns CDR1 SGHNT and CDR2 YYREEE (reference sequence).

V gene TRBV25-1 combines with J gene TRBJ1-3; D call uncertain. This CDR3 spans 15 amino acids. Looked up from germline, CDR1 is MGHDK and CDR2 is SYGVNS. Deletions cut 7 bases from V and 1 base from J, with 14 bases between. CDR3 bases: TGTGCCAGCACCCGAGGGTCAGATTCTGGAAACACCATATATTTT. Translation gives CASTRGSDSGNTIYF.

This chain joins TRBV11-3 and TRBJ2-7; 7 bases line up with TRBD1. The CDR3 loop spans 13 amino acids. The germline gives CDR1 SGHNT, CDR2 YENEEA. The ends lost 5 bases at V and 1 base at J; junction bases unmatched: 2. The CDR3 DNA reads as TGTGCCAGCAGCAGGGGGCAATCCTACGAGCAGTACTTC. This codes for CASSRGQSYEQYF.

This rearrangement joins TRBV10-1 to TRBJ2-1; 14 bases are a match to TRBD2. Trimming took 3 bases from V and 9 from J; bases not matched to a gene: 7. Germline CDR1 is WNHNN and CDR2 is SYGVQD (reference sequence). The CDR3 spans 16 residues. DNA for the CDR3: TGCGCCAGCAGTGATTTGGGACTAGCGGGAGACAGTGAGCAGTTCTTC. It codes for CASSDLGLAGDSEQFF.

The chain has TRBV9 and TRBJ1-5; D ambiguous. The CDR3 extends over 17 amino acids. Trimming took 0 bases from V and 2 from J, leaving 15 bases between them. Germline V gene data show CDR1 as SGDLS and CDR2 as YYNGEE. The CDR3 sequence is CASSVDPSLDGNQPQHF. CDR3 nucleotide sequence: TGTGCCAGCAGCGTAGACCCATCCCTGGATGGCAATCAGCCCCAGCATTTT.

The rearrangement joins TRBV5-1 to TRBJ2-1; 12 bases are a match to TRBD2. Trimming at V came to 6 bases and at J to 4 bases, leaving 5 bases not matched to a gene. The CDR3 has 15 amino acids. Germline lookup yields CDR1 SGHRS and CDR2 YFSETQ. The chain's CDR3 is CASTRLAGEYNEQFF. CDR3 nucleotide sequence: TGCGCCAGCACAAGACTAGCGGGGGAGTACAATGAGCAGTTCTTC.

Concerning this clone itself: A much larger clone lies one base from this, so it may be a read error. The chain joins TRBV19 to TRBJ1-6, with 7 bases fitting TRBD1. Germline loops: CDR1 LNHDA, CDR2 SQIVND (reference sequence). Trimming at V came to 5 bases and at J to 7 bases, leaving 2 bases not matched to a gene. The CDR3 totals 13 residues. The CDR3 reads CASSDRENSPLHF. CDR3 DNA sequence: TGTGCCAGTAGTGACAGGGAGAATTCACCCCTCCACTTT.